The TCR beta chain described here comes from a study of OX40 agonist ivuxolimab in advanced cancers. As for the study in general: Patients' therapy was ivuxolimab, an antibody that acts as an agonist of OX40 (CD134). At 0.01 to 10 mg/kg, ivuxolimab was administered intravenously to patients every 2 weeks.

Details on this clone: The target antigen is unknown.

This CDR3 contains 14 residues. Deletions cut 0 bases from V and 8 bases from J, with 14 bases between. CDR1 and CDR2 from the germline V gene are SGHKS and YYEKEE (reference sequence). The protocol was immunoSEQ multiplex PCR, while the TCRdb copy is restricted to in-frame clones and leaves out a portion. Here the sample spans some 100,000 clones, around nine tenths being singletons. Study-wide findings and caveats: The average count of expanded clones was higher among CD8+ T cells than among CD4+.

This TCR was recovered from an adult with an advanced solid tumor such as melanoma, head and neck, liver or kidney cancer. The sequences come from CD4+ or CD8+ T cells sorted from blood, collected in a trial of the OX40 agonist ivuxolimab. The chain joins TRBV5-5 to TRBJ1-2, with D possibly being TRBD1 (6 bases). CDR3 amino acids: CASSLGAGEGGYTF. CDR3 in DNA: TGTGCCAGCAGCTTGGGGGCAGGGGAAGGCGGCTACACCTTC.